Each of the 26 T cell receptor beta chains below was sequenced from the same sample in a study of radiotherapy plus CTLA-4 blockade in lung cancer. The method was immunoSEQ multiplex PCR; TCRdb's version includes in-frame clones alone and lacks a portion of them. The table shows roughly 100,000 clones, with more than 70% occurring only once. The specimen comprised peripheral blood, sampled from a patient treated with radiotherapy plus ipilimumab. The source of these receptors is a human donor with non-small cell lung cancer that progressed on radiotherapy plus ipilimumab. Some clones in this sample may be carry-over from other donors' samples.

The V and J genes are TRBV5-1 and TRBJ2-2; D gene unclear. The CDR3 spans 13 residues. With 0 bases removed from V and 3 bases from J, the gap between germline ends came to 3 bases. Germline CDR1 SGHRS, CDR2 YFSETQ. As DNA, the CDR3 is TGCGCCAGCAGCTTGGCCGACACCGGGGAGCTGTTTTTT. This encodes CASSLADTGELFF.

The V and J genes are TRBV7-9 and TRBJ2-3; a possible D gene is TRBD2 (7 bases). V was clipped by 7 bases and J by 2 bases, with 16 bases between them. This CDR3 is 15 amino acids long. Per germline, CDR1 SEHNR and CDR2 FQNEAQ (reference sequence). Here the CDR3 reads CASTSWGGNTDTQYF. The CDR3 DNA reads TGTGCCAGCACCTCTTGGGGGGGCAACACAGATACGCAGTATTTT.

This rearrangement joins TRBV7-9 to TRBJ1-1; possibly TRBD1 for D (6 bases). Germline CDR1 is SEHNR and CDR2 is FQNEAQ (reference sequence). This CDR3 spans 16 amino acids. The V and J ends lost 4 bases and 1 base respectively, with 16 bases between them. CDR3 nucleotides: TGTGCCAGCAGCTCCCTCCGAGGACAGACGAACACTGAAGCTTTCTTT. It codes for CASSSLRGQTNTEAFF.

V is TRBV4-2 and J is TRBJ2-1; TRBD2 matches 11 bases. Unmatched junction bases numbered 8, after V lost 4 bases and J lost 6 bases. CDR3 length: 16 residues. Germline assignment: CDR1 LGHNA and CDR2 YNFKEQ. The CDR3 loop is CASSPTSGEGGNEQFF. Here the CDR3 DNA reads TGTGCCAGCAGCCCGACTAGCGGGGAGGGAGGCAATGAGCAGTTCTTC.

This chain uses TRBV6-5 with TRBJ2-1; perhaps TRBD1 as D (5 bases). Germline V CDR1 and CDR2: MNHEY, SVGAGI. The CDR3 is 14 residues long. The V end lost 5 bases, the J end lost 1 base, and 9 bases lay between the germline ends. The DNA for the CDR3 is TGTGCCAGCAGTGAAAGGGGTTCCTACAATGAGCAGTTCTTC. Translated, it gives CASSERGSYNEQFF.

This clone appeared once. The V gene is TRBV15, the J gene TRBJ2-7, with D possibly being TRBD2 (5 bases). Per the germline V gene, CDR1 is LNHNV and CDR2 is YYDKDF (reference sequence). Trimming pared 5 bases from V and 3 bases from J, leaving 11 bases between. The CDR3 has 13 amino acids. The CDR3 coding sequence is TGTGCCACCAGCTCCTCTCGGGGCTACGAGCAGTACTTC. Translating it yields CATSSSRGYEQYF.

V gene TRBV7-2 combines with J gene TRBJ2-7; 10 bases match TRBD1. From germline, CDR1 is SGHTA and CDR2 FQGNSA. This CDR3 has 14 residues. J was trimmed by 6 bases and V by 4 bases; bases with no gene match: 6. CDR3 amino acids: CASSSPWTGGEQYF. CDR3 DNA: TGTGCCAGCAGCTCACCCTGGACAGGGGGCGAGCAGTACTTC.

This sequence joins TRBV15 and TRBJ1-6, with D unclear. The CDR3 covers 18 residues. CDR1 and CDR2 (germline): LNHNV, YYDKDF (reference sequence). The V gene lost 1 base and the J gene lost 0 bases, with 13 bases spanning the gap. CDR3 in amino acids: CATSRGGRKSSYNSPLHF. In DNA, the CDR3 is TGTGCCACCAGCAGAGGTGGAAGGAAGAGCTCCTATAATTCACCCCTCCACTTT.

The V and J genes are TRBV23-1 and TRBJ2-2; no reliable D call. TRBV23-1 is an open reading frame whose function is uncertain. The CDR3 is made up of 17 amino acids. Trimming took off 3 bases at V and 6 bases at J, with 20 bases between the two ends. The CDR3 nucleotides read TGCGCCAGCAGTCACTTCTGCCCGATGGATATCGCCGGGGAGCTGTTTTTT. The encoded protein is CASSHFCPMDIAGELFF.

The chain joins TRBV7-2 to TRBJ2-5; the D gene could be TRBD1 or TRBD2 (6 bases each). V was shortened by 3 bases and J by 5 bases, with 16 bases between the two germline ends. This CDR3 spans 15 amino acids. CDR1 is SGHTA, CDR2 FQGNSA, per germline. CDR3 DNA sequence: TGTGCCAGCAGCTTTTATCGGGGGCCAGAGGAGACCCAGTACTTC. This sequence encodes CASSFYRGPEETQYF.

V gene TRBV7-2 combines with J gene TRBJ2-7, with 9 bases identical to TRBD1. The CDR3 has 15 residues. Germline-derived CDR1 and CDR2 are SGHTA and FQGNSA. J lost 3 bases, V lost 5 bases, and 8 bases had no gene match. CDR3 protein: CASSPTGTGNYEQYF. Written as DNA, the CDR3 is TGTGCCAGCAGCCCGACCGGGACAGGGAACTACGAGCAGTACTTC.

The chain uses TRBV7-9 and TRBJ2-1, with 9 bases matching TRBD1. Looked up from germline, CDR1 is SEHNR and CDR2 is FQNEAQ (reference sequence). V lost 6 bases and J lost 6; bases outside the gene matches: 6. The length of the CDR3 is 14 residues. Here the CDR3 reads CASRTTGGGNEQFF. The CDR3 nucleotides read TGTGCCAGCAGAACGACAGGGGGGGGCAATGAGCAGTTCTTC. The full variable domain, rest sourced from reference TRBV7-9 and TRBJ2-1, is DTGVSQNPRHKITKRGQNVTFRCDPISEHNRLYWYRQTLGQGPEFLTYFQNEAQLEKSRLLSDRFSAERPKGSFSTLEIQRTEQGDSAMYLCASRTTGGGNEQFFGPGTRLTVL.

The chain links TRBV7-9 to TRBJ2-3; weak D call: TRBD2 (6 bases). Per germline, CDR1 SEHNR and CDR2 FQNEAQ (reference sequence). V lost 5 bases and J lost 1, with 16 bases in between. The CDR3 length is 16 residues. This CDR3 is CASSPRAGTGTDTQYF. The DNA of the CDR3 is TGTGCCAGCAGCCCCCGAGCCGGGACTGGCACAGATACGCAGTATTTT.

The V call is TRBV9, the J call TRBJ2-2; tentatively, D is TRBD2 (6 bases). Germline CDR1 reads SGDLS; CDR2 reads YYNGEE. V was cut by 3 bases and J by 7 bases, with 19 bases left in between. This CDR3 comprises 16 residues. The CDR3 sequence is CASSGLWSSGGGELFF. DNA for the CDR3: TGTGCCAGCAGCGGCCTTTGGAGTAGCGGCGGCGGGGAGCTGTTTTTT.

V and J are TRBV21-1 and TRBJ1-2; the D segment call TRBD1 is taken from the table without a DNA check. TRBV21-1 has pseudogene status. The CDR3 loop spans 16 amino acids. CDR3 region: CASSIVRTGKIYGYTF. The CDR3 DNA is TGTGCCAGCAGCATAGTTAGGACAGGGAAAATCTATGGCTACACCTTC.

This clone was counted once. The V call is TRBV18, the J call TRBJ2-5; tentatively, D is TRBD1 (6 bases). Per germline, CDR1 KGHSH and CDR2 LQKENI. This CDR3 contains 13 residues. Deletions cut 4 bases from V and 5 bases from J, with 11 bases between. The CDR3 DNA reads TGTGCCAGCTCACTCCAGGGGCAGGAGACCCAGTACTTC. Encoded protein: CASSLQGQETQYF.

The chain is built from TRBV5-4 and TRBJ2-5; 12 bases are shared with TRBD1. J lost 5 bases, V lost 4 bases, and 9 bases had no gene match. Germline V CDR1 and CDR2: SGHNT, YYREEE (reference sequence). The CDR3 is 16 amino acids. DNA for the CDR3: TGTGCCAGCAGCCGGGGACAGGGGGCCGAGGGGGAGACCCAGTACTTC. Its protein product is CASSRGQGAEGETQYF.

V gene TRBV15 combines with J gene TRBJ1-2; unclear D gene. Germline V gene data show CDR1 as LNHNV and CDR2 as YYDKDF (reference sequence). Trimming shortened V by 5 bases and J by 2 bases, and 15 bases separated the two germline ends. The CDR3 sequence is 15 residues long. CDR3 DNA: TGTGCCACCAGCCGCCGTAGGGCAGAGAACTATGGCTACACCTTC. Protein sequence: CATSRRRAENYGYTF.

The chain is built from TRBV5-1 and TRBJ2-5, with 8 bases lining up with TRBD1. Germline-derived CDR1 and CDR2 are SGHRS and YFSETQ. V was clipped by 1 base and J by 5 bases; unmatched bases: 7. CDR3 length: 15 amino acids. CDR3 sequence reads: CASSLLQGAGETQYF. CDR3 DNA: TGCGCCAGCAGCTTGTTGCAGGGGGCGGGGGAGACCCAGTACTTC.

The CDR3 sequence is CASSLLQGATDTQYF. CDR3 DNA: TGTGCCAGCAGCCTCTTGCAGGGGGCGACAGATACGCAGTATTTT. The gene calls are TRBV5-6 and TRBJ2-3, with TRBD1 matching over 8 bases. The ends lost 4 bases at V and 3 bases at J; junction bases unmatched: 7. Germline loops: CDR1 SGHDT, CDR2 YYEEEE. CDR3 length: 15 residues.

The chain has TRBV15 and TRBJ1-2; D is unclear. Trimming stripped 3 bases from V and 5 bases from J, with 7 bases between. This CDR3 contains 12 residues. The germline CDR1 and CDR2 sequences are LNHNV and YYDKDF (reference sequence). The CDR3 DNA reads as TGTGCCACCAGCAGTCATAAATATGGCTACACCTTC. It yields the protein CATSSHKYGYTF.

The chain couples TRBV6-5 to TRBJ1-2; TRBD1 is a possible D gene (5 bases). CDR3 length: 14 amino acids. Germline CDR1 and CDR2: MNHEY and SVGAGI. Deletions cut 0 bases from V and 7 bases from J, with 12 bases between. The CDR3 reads CASSYSSRVGGYTF. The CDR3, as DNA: TGTGCCAGCAGTTACTCGAGCAGGGTCGGTGGCTACACCTTC.

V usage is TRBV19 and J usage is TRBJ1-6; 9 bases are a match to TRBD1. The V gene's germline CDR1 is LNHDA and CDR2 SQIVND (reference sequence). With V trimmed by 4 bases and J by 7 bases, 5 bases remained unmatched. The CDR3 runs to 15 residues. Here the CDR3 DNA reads TGTGCCAGTAGTACGAGACAGGGGGAAAATTCACCCCTCCACTTT. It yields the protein CASSTRQGENSPLHF.

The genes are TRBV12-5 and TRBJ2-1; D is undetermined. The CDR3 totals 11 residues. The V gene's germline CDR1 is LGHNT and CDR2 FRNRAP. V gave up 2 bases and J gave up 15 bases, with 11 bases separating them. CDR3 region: CASGLNLDRFF. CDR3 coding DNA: TGTGCTAGTGGTTTGAACCTAGACCGGTTCTTC.

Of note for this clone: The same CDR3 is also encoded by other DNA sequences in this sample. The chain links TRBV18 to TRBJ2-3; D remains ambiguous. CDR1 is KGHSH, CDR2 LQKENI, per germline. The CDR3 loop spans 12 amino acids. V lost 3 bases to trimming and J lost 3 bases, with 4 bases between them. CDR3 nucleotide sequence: TGTGCCAGCTCACCTAGTACAGATACGCAGTATTTT. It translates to CASSPSTDTQYF.

The CDR3 protein is CASSTGIRNYGYTF. The CDR3 coding sequence is TGTGCCAGCTCAACAGGGATCCGAAACTATGGCTACACCTTC. This chain joins TRBV18 and TRBJ1-2, with TRBD1 as a possible D gene (6 bases). Trimming removed 5 bases at V and 2 bases at J, with 12 bases between. CDR3 size: 14 residues. Germline CDR1 and CDR2: KGHSH and LQKENI.